The 32 T cell receptor beta chains given below trace back to one sample, sequenced in a study of T-cell reconstitution after alpha-beta-depleted transplantation in children. This sample's TCRbeta library carried unique molecular identifier barcodes. Via MiXCR, TCRdb re-called the PCR reads, giving one row per CDR3 protein. The sample holds about 460,000 distinct CDR3 sequences, approximately 12% seen once. Here the sequenced sample was PBMCs from the stem cell graft donor, taken from the stem cell graft. These receptors came from a human donor who donated a stem cell graft to a child with combined immunodeficiency.

This clonotype was detected ten times or more. The rearrangement uses TRBV10-3 and TRBJ2-3, with no clear D. This CDR3 is built from 10 residues. CDR1 is ENHRY, CDR2 SYGVKD, per germline. V was clipped by 11 bases and J by 6 bases, with 9 bases between them. The CDR3 region is CAPLKDTQYF. CDR3 coding DNA: TGTGCCCCCCTTAAGGATACGCAGTATTTT.

V usage is TRBV29-1 and J usage is TRBJ1-1; TRBD1 is a possible D gene (6 bases). The CDR3 contains 13 residues. Looked up from germline, CDR1 is SQVTM and CDR2 is ANQGSEA. V lost 5 bases, J lost 6 bases, and 16 bases lay in between. CDR3 sequence: CSVQRDIGSEAFF. The DNA for the CDR3 is TGCAGCGTTCAAAGGGACATTGGCTCTGAAGCTTTCTTT.

At least ten counts were recorded for this clonotype. The chain couples TRBV7-2 to TRBJ2-1; 9 bases line up with TRBD2. This CDR3 is 14 amino acids long. The trim removed 6 bases at V and 7 bases at J, leaving 7 bases unmatched. The germline V gene has CDR1 SGHTA and CDR2 FQGNSA. CDR3 sequence reads: CASRTSGLGNEQFF. In nucleotides, the CDR3 is TGTGCCAGCAGAACTAGCGGGCTAGGGAATGAGCAGTTCTTC.

J is TRBJ2-5 and V is TRBV5-6, with TRBD1 matching over 7 bases. V lost 4 bases and J lost 5; bases outside the gene matches: 14. The CDR3 is 16 residues long. The germline gives CDR1 SGHDT, CDR2 YYEEEE. The CDR3, as DNA: TGTGCCAGCAGCATCTATCGACAGGGTCTCGTGGAGACCCAGTACTTC. Translated, it gives CASSIYRQGLVETQYF.

This clonotype was found a few times. The chain has TRBV20-1 and TRBJ2-3; D may be TRBD1 (6 bases). Looked up from germline, CDR1 is DFQATT and CDR2 is SNEGSKA (reference sequence). The CDR3 runs 13 residues. Between the trimmed V and J ends, which lost 5 bases and 6 bases, there was a span of 15 bases. The CDR3 bases are TGCAGTGCTCTACAGGGAATCCCTGATACGCAGTATTTT. Translation gives CSALQGIPDTQYF.

This chain connects TRBV12-3 or TRBV12-4 to TRBJ2-7, with a tentative D call TRBD2 (5 bases). V dropped 2 bases and J dropped 0 bases, with 11 bases sitting between them. This CDR3 spans 15 amino acids. CDR3 nucleotide sequence: TGTGCCAGCAGTTTAAGCTCCGAGGGCTCCTACGAGCAGTACTTC. Encoded protein: CASSLSSEGSYEQYF.

This clonotype was seen a few times. The chain is built from TRBV5-5 and TRBJ2-1; 9 bases match TRBD1. The CDR3 totals 13 residues. Germline V CDR1 and CDR2: SGHKS, YYEKEE (reference sequence). The junction had 3 bases not matched to a gene; V was cut back by 2 bases and J by 9 bases. CDR3: CASSLQGAGEQFF. CDR3 DNA: TGTGCCAGCAGCTTACAGGGGGCAGGTGAGCAGTTCTTC.

This clonotype was seen a few times. V usage is TRBV7-9 and J usage is TRBJ2-5; D gene uncertain. The CDR3 is 13 residues long. The germline gives CDR1 SEHNR, CDR2 FQNEAQ (reference sequence). Trimming stripped 6 bases from V and 5 bases from J, with 13 bases between. For the CDR3, the DNA is TGTGCCAGCAGATACCTAGGCTGGGAGACCCAGTACTTC. Its protein is CASRYLGWETQYF.

This clonotype has only a few counts. This chain links TRBV20-1 with TRBJ2-3; D not certain. Trimming removed 5 bases at V and 2 bases at J, with 11 bases between. Looked up from germline, CDR1 is DFQATT and CDR2 is SNEGSKA (reference sequence). The CDR3 extends over 13 amino acids. The CDR3 reads CSASPAITDTQYF. For the CDR3, the DNA is TGCAGTGCTTCTCCAGCGATCACAGATACGCAGTATTTT.

This clonotype was counted a few times. Here the CDR3 DNA reads TGCGCCAGCAGCCCACGAGGGAAGTACAATGAGCAGTTCTTC. Translated: CASSPRGKYNEQFF. The genes are TRBV5-1 and TRBJ2-1; D is perhaps TRBD2 (5 bases). Germline V gene lookup returns CDR1 SGHRS and CDR2 YFSETQ. The CDR3 is 14 amino acids. V was shortened by 4 bases and J by 4 bases, with 12 bases between the two germline ends.

This clonotype appeared a few times. The V call is TRBV6-2 or TRBV6-3, the J call TRBJ2-1; 8 nucleotides align to TRBD2. Germline V lookup: CDR1 MNHEY, CDR2 SVGEGT. The trim removed 6 bases at V and 6 bases at J, leaving 10 bases unmatched. The CDR3 is 15 amino acids. The CDR3 protein is CASSTAGTSTNEQFF. The CDR3 nucleotides are TGTGCCAGCAGCACTGCCGGGACTAGTACCAATGAGCAGTTCTTC.

This clonotype was observed a few times. The genes are TRBV7-9 and TRBJ2-1; 7 nucleotides line up with TRBD2. J was trimmed by 8 bases and V by 4 bases; bases with no gene match: 11. CDR3 size: 15 residues. Germline V CDR1 and CDR2: SEHNR, FQNEAQ (reference sequence). The chain's CDR3 is CASSSLAAVFDEQFF. CDR3 sequence (DNA): TGTGCCAGCAGCTCCCTAGCGGCCGTTTTCGATGAGCAGTTCTTC.

This clonotype was recorded a few times. V is TRBV11-2 and J is TRBJ2-7; no reliable D call. V was clipped by 3 bases and J by 2 bases, with 11 bases between them. Per germline, CDR1 SGHAT and CDR2 FQNNGV. The CDR3 has 14 amino acids. The CDR3 here is CASSLADGAYEQYF. The DNA of the CDR3 is TGTGCCAGCAGCTTGGCGGATGGGGCCTACGAGCAGTACTTC.

The chain recombines TRBV20-1 with TRBJ2-2; 8 bases are a match to TRBD1. V shed 6 bases and J 6 bases; nucleotides not matched to a gene: 9. Per germline, CDR1 DFQATT and CDR2 SNEGSKA (reference sequence). The CDR3 runs 14 residues. CDR3 sequence: CSARDRRYAGELFF. The CDR3 nucleotides read TGCAGTGCCCGGGACAGGCGGTATGCCGGGGAGCTGTTTTTT.

This chain uses TRBV5-1 with TRBJ2-1, with 9 positions matching TRBD1. The CDR3 contains 14 residues. Trimming cost V 0 bases and J 10 bases; bases outside gene matches: 5. Germline CDR1 reads SGHRS; CDR2 reads YFSETQ. The CDR3 bases are TGCGCCAGCAGCTTGGAGGACAGGGGCACCGAGCAGTTCTTC. As protein: CASSLEDRGTEQFF.

This clonotype came up a few times. The CDR3 sequence is CASSFTGGHVYEQYF. Written as DNA, the CDR3 is TGTGCCAGCAGTTTTACAGGGGGCCATGTCTACGAGCAGTACTTC. The chain carries TRBV6-2 or TRBV6-3 and TRBJ2-7; TRBD1 agrees at 9 bases. This CDR3 is 15 amino acids long. Germline assignment: CDR1 MNHEY and CDR2 SVGEGT. Trimming cost V 4 bases and J 3 bases; bases outside gene matches: 7.

Many counts were recorded for this clonotype. The V call is TRBV6-2 or TRBV6-3, the J call TRBJ2-3; tentative D call: TRBD1 (7 bases). V lost 5 bases, J lost 6 bases, and 18 bases lay in between. Per germline, CDR1 MNHEY and CDR2 SVGEGT. This CDR3 has 15 residues. CDR3: CASSPRDSSLDTQYF. For the CDR3, the DNA is TGTGCCAGCAGTCCGCGGGACAGTAGCCTGGATACGCAGTATTTT.

The chain joins TRBV30 to TRBJ1-2; D unresolved. The CDR3 length is 13 residues. Trimming took 8 bases from V and 3 from J, leaving 16 bases between them. Germline CDR1 GTSNPN, CDR2 SVGIG (reference sequence). The CDR3 bases are TGTGCCCTGACGGGATTTGGAGACTATGGCTACACCTTC. Translating gives CALTGFGDYGYTF.

This chain uses TRBV4-2 with TRBJ2-5, with 8 bases lining up with TRBD2. This CDR3 region has 14 residues. Germline CDR1 reads LGHNA; CDR2 reads YNFKEQ. J lost 3 bases, V lost 3 bases, and 3 bases had no gene match. In DNA, the CDR3 is TGTGCCAGCAGCCACGGGGGGGAGAAAGAGACCCAGTACTTC. This sequence encodes CASSHGGEKETQYF.

The chain has TRBV20-1 and TRBJ2-1; 11 positions agree with TRBD2. V shed 4 bases, J shed 4 bases, and the junction held 3 bases outside the gene matches. The V gene's germline CDR1 is DFQATT and CDR2 SNEGSKA (reference sequence). CDR3 length equals 14 residues. CDR3 sequence (DNA): TGCAGTGCTATGATAGCGGGAGGGTACAATGAGCAGTTCTTC. As protein: CSAMIAGGYNEQFF.

The chain joins TRBV6-2 or TRBV6-3 to TRBJ2-7, with D uncertain. The germline gives CDR1 MNHEY, CDR2 SVGEGT. Trimming took 0 bases from V and 4 from J, leaving 28 bases between them. This CDR3 is 20 amino acids long. CDR3 DNA sequence: TGTGCCAGCAGTTACTCCTACTATACACCTGAAAGGCTCCCCCCTTACGAGCAGTACTTC. The encoded protein is CASSYSYYTPERLPPYEQYF.

This clonotype appeared a few times. The chain joins TRBV21-1 to TRBJ2-7; the table's D call of TRBD2 was not tested on the DNA. TRBV21-1 is termed a pseudogene. CDR3 length: 13 residues. This CDR3 is CASIDSGSYEQYF. The DNA for the CDR3 is TGTGCCAGCATCGATAGCGGGAGTTACGAGCAGTACTTC.

Concerning this clonotype: A read error may be the cause here, since a much bigger clone is one base away. V and J are TRBV2 and TRBJ2-1; 10 nucleotides align to TRBD1. There are 14 residues in the CDR3. Germline CDR1 and CDR2: SNHLY and FYNNEI. Germline trimming cut 9 bases from V and 12 bases from J; bases unmatched to any gene: 14. CDR3 region: CASLAGTGVIVQFF. CDR3 nucleotides: TGTGCCAGTCTTGCCGGGACAGGGGTAATAGTGCAGTTCTTC.

The rearrangement joins TRBV29-1 to TRBJ2-3; D not certain. Trimming stripped 4 bases from V and 1 base from J, with 12 bases between. Germline CDR1 SQVTM, CDR2 ANQGSEA. This CDR3 spans 14 amino acids. The CDR3 here is CSVASTPGTDTQYF. The CDR3 DNA is TGCAGCGTTGCATCCACCCCTGGCACAGATACGCAGTATTTT.

This clonotype has a count of ten or more. This chain joins TRBV27 and TRBJ2-1, with D tentatively TRBD1 (6 bases). This CDR3 contains 16 residues. Germline V gene lookup returns CDR1 MNHEY and CDR2 SMNVEV (reference sequence). The V end lost 0 bases, the J end lost 4 bases, and 13 bases lay between the germline ends. CDR3 DNA: TGTGCCAGCAGTTTATCTCGGAGGACAGATTACAATGAGCAGTTCTTC. Translating gives CASSLSRRTDYNEQFF.

This clonotype was detected only a few times. This chain links TRBV6-1 with TRBJ2-6; D not certain. Germline V CDR1 and CDR2: MNHNS, SASEGT. CDR3 length equals 15 residues. Trimming shortened V by 3 bases and J by 0 bases, and 6 bases separated the two germline ends. CDR3 loop: CASSDYPSGANVLTF. The DNA of the CDR3 is TGTGCCAGCAGTGACTACCCCTCTGGGGCCAACGTCCTGACTTTC.

This clonotype was detected only a few times. V and J are TRBV6-2 or TRBV6-3 and TRBJ2-6, with 7 bases lining up with TRBD2. V dropped 5 bases and J dropped 4; count of bases not matched to a gene: 5. The CDR3 spans 15 residues. Germline-derived CDR1 and CDR2 are MNHEY and SVGEGT. DNA for the CDR3: TGTGCCAGCAGTCCCAGCGGGAACGGGGCCAACGTCCTGACTTTC. It encodes CASSPSGNGANVLTF.

J is TRBJ2-3 and V is TRBV9, with a weak D call TRBD1 (6 bases). V lost 0 bases and J lost 2, with 10 bases in between. The length of the CDR3 is 15 residues. Germline V CDR1 and CDR2: SGDLS, YYNGEE. This CDR3 reads CASSVEGETTDTQYF. Here the CDR3 DNA reads TGTGCCAGCAGCGTAGAGGGGGAGACCACAGATACGCAGTATTTT.

Only a few counts were recorded for this clonotype. The CDR3 DNA sequence: TGCAGTGCTAGAGAAAACACAGGGAGAACTGAAGCTTTCTTT. Translation gives CSARENTGRTEAFF. The chain links TRBV20-1 to TRBJ1-1; the D gene is possibly TRBD1 (6 bases). Trimming cost V 0 bases and J 5 bases, with 13 bases left between them. CDR1 DFQATT and CDR2 SNEGSKA come from the germline V gene (reference sequence). The CDR3 length is 14 residues.

This clonotype was found many times. V is TRBV27 and J is TRBJ2-7; D could derive from TRBD1 or TRBD2 (5 bases each). This CDR3 contains 13 residues. The ends were cut back, 6 bases at V and 3 bases at J, with 12 bases in the middle. In germline, CDR1 is MNHEY, CDR2 SMNVEV (reference sequence). For the CDR3, the DNA is TGTGCCAGCAGCCTAAGGGACGGCTACGAGCAGTACTTC. Translated: CASSLRDGYEQYF.

In this sample, this clonotype turned up a few times. The rearrangement uses TRBV2 and TRBJ2-7; D not resolved. Trimming removed 1 base at V and 2 bases at J, with 12 bases between. The CDR3 runs 15 residues. Germline V gives CDR1 SNHLY, CDR2 FYNNEI. The DNA of the CDR3 is TGTGCCAGCAGTGAAGTACCTCGAGAACCCTACGAGCAGTACTTC. Translated, it gives CASSEVPREPYEQYF.

The chain couples TRBV6-5 to TRBJ2-1; 7 nucleotides agree with TRBD2. CDR3 length equals 12 residues. Germline V gene lookup returns CDR1 MNHEY and CDR2 SVGAGI. The CDR3 DNA sequence: TGTGCAGCGGGGTCTTTCTGGAATGAGCAGTTCTTC. The encoded protein is CAAGSFWNEQFF.